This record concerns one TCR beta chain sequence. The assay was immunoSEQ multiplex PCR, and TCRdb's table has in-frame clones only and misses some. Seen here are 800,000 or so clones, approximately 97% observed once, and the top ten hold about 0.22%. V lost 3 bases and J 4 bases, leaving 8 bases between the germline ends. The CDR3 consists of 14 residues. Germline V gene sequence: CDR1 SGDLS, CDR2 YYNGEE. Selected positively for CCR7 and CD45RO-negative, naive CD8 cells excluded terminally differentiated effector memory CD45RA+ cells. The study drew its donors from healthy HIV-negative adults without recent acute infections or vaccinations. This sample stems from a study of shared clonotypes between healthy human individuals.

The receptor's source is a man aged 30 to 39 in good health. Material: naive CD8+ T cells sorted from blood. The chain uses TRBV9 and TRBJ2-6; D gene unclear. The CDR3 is CASSAMRGANVLTF. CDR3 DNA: TGTGCCAGCAGCGCCATGCGAGGGGCCAACGTCCTGACTTTC.